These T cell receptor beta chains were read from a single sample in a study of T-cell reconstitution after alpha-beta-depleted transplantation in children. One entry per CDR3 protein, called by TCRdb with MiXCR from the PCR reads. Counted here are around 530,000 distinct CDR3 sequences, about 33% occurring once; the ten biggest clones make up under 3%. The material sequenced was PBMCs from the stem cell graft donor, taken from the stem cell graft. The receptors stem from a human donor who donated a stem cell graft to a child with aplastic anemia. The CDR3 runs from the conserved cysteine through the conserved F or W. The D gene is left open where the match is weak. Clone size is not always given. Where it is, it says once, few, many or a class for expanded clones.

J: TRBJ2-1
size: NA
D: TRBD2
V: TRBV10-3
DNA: TGTGCCATCAGTGGGGGACTAGCGGGAGGAGGAGATGAGCAGTTCTTC
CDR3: CAISGGLAGGGDEQFF

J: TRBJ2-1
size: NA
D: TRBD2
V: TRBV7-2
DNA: TGTGCCAGCAGGTTAAGCGGGGGTGAGCAGTTCTTC
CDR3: CASRLSGGEQFF

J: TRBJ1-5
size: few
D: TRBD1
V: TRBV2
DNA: TGTGCCAGCAGTGAAGGGGACAGAAATCAGCCCCAGCATTTT
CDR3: CASSEGDRNQPQHF

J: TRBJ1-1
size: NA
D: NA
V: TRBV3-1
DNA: TGTGCCAGCAGCCAAGAATACACCACTGAAGCTTTCTTT
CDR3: CASSQEYTTEAFF

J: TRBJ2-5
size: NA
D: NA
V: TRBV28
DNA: TGTGCCAGCAGGAACTGGGACTCGGGCCCTCAAGAGACCCAGTACTTC
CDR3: CASRNWDSGPQETQYF

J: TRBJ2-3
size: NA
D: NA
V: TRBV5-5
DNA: TGTGCCAGCCGGCCGGGAAGAATGCCGACAGATACGCAGTATTTT
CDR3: CASRPGRMPTDTQYF

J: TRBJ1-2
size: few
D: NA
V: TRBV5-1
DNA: TGCGCCAGCAGCCCGAGCAGCCCCGGGCTGGACACCTTC
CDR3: CASSPSSPGLDTF

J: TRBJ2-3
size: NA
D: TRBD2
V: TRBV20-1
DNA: TGCAGTGCTAGATCCTCCGGGGGGCTAGCGGGAGTAGCAGATACGCAGTATTTT
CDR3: CSARSSGGLAGVADTQYF

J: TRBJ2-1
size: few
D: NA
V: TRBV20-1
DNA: TGCAGTGCTAGGGACTCACGACAGGCTACCTACAATGAGCAGTTCTTC
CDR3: CSARDSRQATYNEQFF

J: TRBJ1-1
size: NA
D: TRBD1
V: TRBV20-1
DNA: TGCAGTGCTAGATTTTCAGGGGGCGGCACTGAAGCTTTCTTT
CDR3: CSARFSGGGTEAFF

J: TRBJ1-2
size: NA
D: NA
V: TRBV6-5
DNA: TGTGCCAGCAGTTACGGGTCGGGAGGGAGGGACTATGGCTACACCTTC
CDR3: CASSYGSGGRDYGYTF

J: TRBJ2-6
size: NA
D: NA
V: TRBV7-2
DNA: TGTGCCAGCAGCTTAGCGGGGACCTCTGGGGCCAACGTCCTGACTTTC
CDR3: CASSLAGTSGANVLTF